This T cell receptor (beta chain) was sequenced in a study of blood T cell repertoires in COVID-19. Study summary: Sample material is recorded as cDNA or gDNA derived from T cells, B-cell-depleted T cells, or PBMCs.

Here immunoSEQ multiplex PCR was the method, and the copy in TCRdb shows in-frame clones only, minus some. Seen here are fewer than 200,000 clones, roughly 80% observed once, and the top ten hold about 4.6%. Participant reports of clinical history set cohort assignment. Donors of Cohort 3 who recovered were those that had two negative PCRs, clearance, or symptom resolution. The material sequenced was PBMCs or T cells enriched from blood (not recorded which). This TCR was recovered from a woman between 45 and 65 years old who had recovered from COVID-19.

The CDR3 spells CASSQAPEGERGQPQHF. Written as DNA, the CDR3 is TGTGCCAGCAGCCAAGCCCCCGAAGGGGAACGGGGGCAGCCCCAGCATTTT. The chain carries TRBV3-1 (or the pseudogene TRBV3-2) and TRBJ1-5; D is possibly TRBD1 (5 bases). This CDR3 region has 17 residues. V lost 1 base to trimming and J lost 7 bases, with 20 bases between them. Germline V gives CDR1 LGHDT, CDR2 YNNKEL (reference sequence).